Listed here is a single T cell receptor (beta chain). Its specificity is not known. Treatment: approximately 9-day PBMC culture with coronavirus spike peptide pools or control peptides (ViraFEST assay). Cultured CD4+ T cell DNA was sequenced using the Oncomine TCR Beta short-read assay. Cultured CD4+ T cells yielded the extracted genomic DNA. TCRdb called the PCR reads again in MiXCR, with one record for every CDR3 protein. The table lists over 15,000 distinct CDR3 sequences, 50% to 65% of them singletons. The sample belongs to a study of vaccination and CD4 T cells after COVID-19. The sample here was CD4+ T cells from blood, cultured in vitro, taken before SARS-CoV-2 vaccination. The receptor was derived from a human donor who had recovered from COVID-19.

The CDR3 nucleotides are TGTGCCAGCACCCGTACAGGCGGCACTGAAGCTTTCTTT. As protein: CASTRTGGTEAFF. The chain combines TRBV6-1 with TRBJ1-1; a possible D gene is TRBD1 (5 bases). The germline V and J ends were trimmed by 7 bases and 4 bases, with 13 bases remaining between them. The CDR3 spans 13 residues. Germline CDR1 is MNHNS and CDR2 is SASEGT.